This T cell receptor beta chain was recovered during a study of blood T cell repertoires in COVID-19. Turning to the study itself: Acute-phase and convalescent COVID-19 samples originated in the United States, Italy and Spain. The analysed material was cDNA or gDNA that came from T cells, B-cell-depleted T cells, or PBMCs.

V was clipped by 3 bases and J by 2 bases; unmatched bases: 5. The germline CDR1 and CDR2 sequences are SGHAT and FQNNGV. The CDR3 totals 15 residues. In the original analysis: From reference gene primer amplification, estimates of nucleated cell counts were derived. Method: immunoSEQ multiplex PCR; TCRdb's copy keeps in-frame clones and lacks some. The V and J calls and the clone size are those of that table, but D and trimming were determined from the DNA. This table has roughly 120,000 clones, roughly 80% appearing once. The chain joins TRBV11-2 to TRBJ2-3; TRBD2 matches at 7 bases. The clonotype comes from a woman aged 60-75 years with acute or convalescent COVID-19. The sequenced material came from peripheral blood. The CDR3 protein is CASSLGGSLTDTQYF. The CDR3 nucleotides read TGTGCCAGCAGCTTGGGAGGGTCCCTCACAGATACGCAGTATTTT.